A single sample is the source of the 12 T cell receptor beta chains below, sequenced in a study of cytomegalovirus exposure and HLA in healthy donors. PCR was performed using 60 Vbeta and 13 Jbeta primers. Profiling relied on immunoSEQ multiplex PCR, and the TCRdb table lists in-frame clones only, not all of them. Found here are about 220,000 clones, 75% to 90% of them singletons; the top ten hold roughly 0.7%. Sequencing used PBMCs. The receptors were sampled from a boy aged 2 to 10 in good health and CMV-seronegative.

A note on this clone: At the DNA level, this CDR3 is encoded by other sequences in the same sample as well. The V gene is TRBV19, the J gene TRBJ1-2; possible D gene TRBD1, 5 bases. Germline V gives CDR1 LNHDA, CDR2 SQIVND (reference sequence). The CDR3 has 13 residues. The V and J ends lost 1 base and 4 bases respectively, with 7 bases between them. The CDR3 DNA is TGTGCCAGTAGTATAGGTACAGGCTATGGCTACACCTTC. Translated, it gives CASSIGTGYGYTF.

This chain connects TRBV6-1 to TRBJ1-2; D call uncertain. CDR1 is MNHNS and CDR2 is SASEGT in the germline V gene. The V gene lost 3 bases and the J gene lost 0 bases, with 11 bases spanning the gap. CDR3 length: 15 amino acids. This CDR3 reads CASSDRGRTNYGYTF. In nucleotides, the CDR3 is TGTGCCAGCAGTGATCGAGGTAGAACTAACTATGGCTACACCTTC.

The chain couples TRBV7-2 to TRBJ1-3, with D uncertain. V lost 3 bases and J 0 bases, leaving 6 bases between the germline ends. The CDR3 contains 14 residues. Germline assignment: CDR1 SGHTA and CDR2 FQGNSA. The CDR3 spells CASSFEHSGNTIYF. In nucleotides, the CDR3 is TGTGCCAGCAGCTTCGAACACTCTGGAAACACCATATATTTT.

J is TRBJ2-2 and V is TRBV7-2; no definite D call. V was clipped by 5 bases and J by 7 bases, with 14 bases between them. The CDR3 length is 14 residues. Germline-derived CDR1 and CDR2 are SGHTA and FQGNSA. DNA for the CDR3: TGTGCCAGCAGCCCTAATCGCGGTATCGGGGAGCTGTTTTTT. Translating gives CASSPNRGIGELFF. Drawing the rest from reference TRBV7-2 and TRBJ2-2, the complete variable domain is GAGVSQSPSNKVTEKGKDVELRCDPISGHTALYWYRQSLGQGLEFLIYFQGNSAPDKSGLPSDRFSAERTGGSVSTLTIQRTQQEDSAVYLCASSPNRGIGELFFGEGSRLTVL.

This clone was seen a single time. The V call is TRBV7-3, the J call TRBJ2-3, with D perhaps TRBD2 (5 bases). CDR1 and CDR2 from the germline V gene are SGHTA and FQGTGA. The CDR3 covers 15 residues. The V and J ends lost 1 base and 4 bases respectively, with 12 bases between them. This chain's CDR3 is CASSLIASPADTQYF. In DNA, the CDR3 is TGTGCCAGCAGCTTAATCGCTAGCCCCGCAGATACGCAGTATTTT.

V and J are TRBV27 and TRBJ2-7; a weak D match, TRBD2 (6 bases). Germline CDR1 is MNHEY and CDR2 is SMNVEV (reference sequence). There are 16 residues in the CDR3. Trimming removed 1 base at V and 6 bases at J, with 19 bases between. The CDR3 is CASSLFLGGKKGEQYF. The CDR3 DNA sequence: TGTGCCAGCAGTTTATTTCTTGGCGGGAAAAAAGGCGAGCAGTACTTC.

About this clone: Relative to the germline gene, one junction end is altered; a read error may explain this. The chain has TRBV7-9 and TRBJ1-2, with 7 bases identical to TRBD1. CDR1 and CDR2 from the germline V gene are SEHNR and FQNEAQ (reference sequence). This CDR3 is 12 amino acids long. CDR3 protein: CSSSRPGGGYTF. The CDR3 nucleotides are TGTTCCAGCAGCCGTCCAGGGGGTGGCTACACCTTC.

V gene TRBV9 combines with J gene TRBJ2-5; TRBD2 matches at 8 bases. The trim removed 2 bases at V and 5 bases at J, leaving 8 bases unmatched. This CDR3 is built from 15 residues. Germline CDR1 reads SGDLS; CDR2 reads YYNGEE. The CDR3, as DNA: TGTGCCAGCAGCGTGGGGAGACTAGCGTCGGAGACCCAGTACTTC. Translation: CASSVGRLASETQYF.

The CDR3 spells CASSVATRGREAFF. The CDR3 nucleotides read TGTGCCAGCAGCGTAGCTACGAGGGGGCGGGAAGCTTTCTTT. This chain links TRBV9 with TRBJ1-1; 7 nucleotides align to TRBD1. This CDR3 has 14 amino acids. Germline trimming cut 0 bases from V and 8 bases from J; bases unmatched to any gene: 7. Germline loops: CDR1 SGDLS, CDR2 YYNGEE.

CDR3 in amino acids: CASSQAFFVRELREQYF. The CDR3 DNA is TGCGCCAGCAGCCAAGCCTTCTTCGTGCGGGAGTTGAGGGAGCAGTACTTC. The chain links TRBV4-1 to TRBJ2-7; TRBD2 matches 7 bases. Germline values: CDR1 MGHRA, CDR2 YSYEKL. The CDR3 is 17 residues long. V lost 1 base, J lost 7 bases, and 16 bases stayed unmatched.

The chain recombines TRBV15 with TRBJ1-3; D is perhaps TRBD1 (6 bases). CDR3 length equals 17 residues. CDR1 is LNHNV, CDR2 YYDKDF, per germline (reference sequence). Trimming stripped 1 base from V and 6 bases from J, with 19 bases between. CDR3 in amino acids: CATSRVGTPNRENTIYF. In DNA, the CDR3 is TGTGCCACCAGCAGAGTTGGGACACCAAACAGGGAAAACACCATATATTTT. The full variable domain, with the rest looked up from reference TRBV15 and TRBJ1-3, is DAMVIQNPRYQVTQFGKPVTLSCSQTLNHNVMYWYQQKSSQAPKLLFHYYDKDFNNEADTPDNFQSRRPNTSFCFLDIRSPGLGDTAMYLCATSRVGTPNRENTIYFGEGSWLTVV.

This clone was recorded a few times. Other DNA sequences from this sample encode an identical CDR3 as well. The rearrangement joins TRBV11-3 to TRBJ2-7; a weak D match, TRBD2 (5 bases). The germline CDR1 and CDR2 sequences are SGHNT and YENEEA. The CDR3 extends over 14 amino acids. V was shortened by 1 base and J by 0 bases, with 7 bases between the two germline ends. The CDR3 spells CASSLGGSSYEQYF. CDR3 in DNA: TGTGCCAGCAGCTTAGGCGGGTCCTCCTACGAGCAGTACTTC.